A selection of T cell receptor beta chains follows, all from one sample in a study of cytomegalovirus exposure and HLA in healthy donors. Assay: immunoSEQ multiplex PCR; the TCRdb copy retains only in-frame clones and omits some. The sample yields roughly 63,000 clones, 89% seen once. Source material: PBMCs. These receptors were obtained from a woman aged 18-30 years in good health and CMV-seronegative. Each CDR3 is given with its conserved first and last residue. The D gene is left open where the match is weak. For some rows the clone size is stated as once, few or many, or as a class when expanded; others skip it.

D gene: TRBD2
CDR3 length: 14
J gene: TRBJ2-3
V gene: TRBV7-8
clone size: NA
CDR3 DNA: TGTGCCAGCATAGCGGGGCGACGGACAGATACGCAGTATTTT
CDR3 protein: CASIAGRRTDTQYF

D gene: NA
CDR3 length: 13
J gene: TRBJ2-1
V gene: TRBV7-9
clone size: NA
CDR3 DNA: TGTGCCAGCAGCTCCACTAACTACAATGAGCAGTTCTTC
CDR3 protein: CASSSTNYNEQFF

D gene: NA
CDR3 length: 14
J gene: TRBJ1-1
V gene: TRBV19
clone size: few
CDR3 DNA: TGTGCCAGTAGTATACAGGGCTATAACACTGAAGCTTTCTTT
CDR3 protein: CASSIQGYNTEAFF

D gene: TRBD1
CDR3 length: 16
J gene: TRBJ1-1
V gene: TRBV9
clone size: NA
CDR3 DNA: TGTGCCAGCAGCGTGGGGGGACAGCGATGGGACACTGAAGCTTTCTTT
CDR3 protein: CASSVGGQRWDTEAFF

D gene: NA
CDR3 length: 12
J gene: TRBJ1-2
V gene: TRBV7-9
clone size: NA
CDR3 DNA: TGTGCCAGCAGCTCATCCGGGGGGGGCTACACCTTC
CDR3 protein: CASSSSGGGYTF

D gene: NA
CDR3 length: 13
J gene: TRBJ1-1
V gene: TRBV7-9
clone size: once
CDR3 DNA: TGTGCCAGCAGCTTTACAGGGAACACTGAAGCTTTCTTT
CDR3 protein: CASSFTGNTEAFF

D gene: NA
CDR3 length: 12
J gene: TRBJ2-5
V gene: TRBV5-1
clone size: NA
CDR3 DNA: TGCGCCAGCAGCGAGCAAAGAGAGACCCAGTACTTC
CDR3 protein: CASSEQRETQYF

D gene: NA
CDR3 length: 15
J gene: TRBJ2-3
V gene: TRBV11-2
clone size: NA
CDR3 DNA: TGTGCCAGCAGCTTTAGAGGGGGGGTAGCAGATACGCAGTATTTT
CDR3 protein: CASSFRGGVADTQYF

D gene: TRBD2
CDR3 length: 14
J gene: TRBJ2-4
V gene: TRBV19
clone size: NA
CDR3 DNA: TGTGCCAGTAGTTGGGGACTAGCGGAAAACATTCAGTACTTC
CDR3 protein: CASSWGLAENIQYF

D gene: NA
CDR3 length: 15
J gene: TRBJ1-3
V gene: TRBV7-6
clone size: once
CDR3 DNA: TGTGCCAGCAGCTCCTCCACGGGGTCTGGAAACACCATATATTTT
CDR3 protein: CASSSSTGSGNTIYF

D gene: TRBD1
CDR3 length: 16
J gene: TRBJ1-4
V gene: TRBV28
clone size: NA
CDR3 DNA: TGTGCCAGCAGTTCCCTGACAGGGGCTATTAATGAAAAACTGTTTTTT
CDR3 protein: CASSSLTGAINEKLFF

D gene: NA
CDR3 length: 16
J gene: TRBJ1-3
V gene: TRBV28
clone size: NA
CDR3 DNA: TGTGCCAGCAGTTTATCGCAGGGCCCAATTGGAAACACCATATATTTT
CDR3 protein: CASSLSQGPIGNTIYF

D gene: TRBD2
CDR3 length: 15
J gene: TRBJ2-1
V gene: TRBV7-9
clone size: NA
CDR3 DNA: TGTGCCAGCAGCTTAGCGGCTAGCGGATACAATGAGCAGTTCTTC
CDR3 protein: CASSLAASGYNEQFF

D gene: NA
CDR3 length: 12
J gene: TRBJ1-2
V gene: TRBV12-5
clone size: few
CDR3 DNA: TGTGCTAGTGGGACGAGGGCGCGCGGCTACACCTTC
CDR3 protein: CASGTRARGYTF

D gene: NA
CDR3 length: 15
J gene: TRBJ2-3
V gene: TRBV29-1
clone size: NA
CDR3 DNA: TGCAGCGTTGAAGCCAGGGGGGCTAGCACAGATACGCAGTATTTT
CDR3 protein: CSVEARGASTDTQYF

D gene: NA
CDR3 length: 14
J gene: TRBJ2-3
V gene: TRBV9
clone size: NA
CDR3 DNA: TGTGCCAGCAGCGAAGGACTGAGCACAGATACGCAGTATTTT
CDR3 protein: CASSEGLSTDTQYF

D gene: NA
CDR3 length: 15
J gene: TRBJ2-1
V gene: TRBV23-1
clone size: NA
CDR3 DNA: TGCGCCAGCAGTCAATCGAAACTTCCTGACAATGAGCAGTTCTTC
CDR3 protein: CASSQSKLPDNEQFF

D gene: NA
CDR3 length: 15
J gene: TRBJ2-3
V gene: TRBV27
clone size: NA
CDR3 DNA: TGTGCCAGCAGACTAGAGGCTGGATACACAGATACGCAGTATTTT
CDR3 protein: CASRLEAGYTDTQYF

D gene: TRBD2
CDR3 length: 17
J gene: TRBJ2-3
V gene: TRBV18
clone size: NA
CDR3 DNA: TGTGCCAGCTCACCGCTCGGCGCGGGGGGACTCACAGATACGCAGTATTTT
CDR3 protein: CASSPLGAGGLTDTQYF

D gene: NA
CDR3 length: 13
J gene: TRBJ1-1
V gene: TRBV29-1
clone size: few
CDR3 DNA: TGCAGCGCTCGGACAGTCATGAACACTGAAGCTTTCTTT
CDR3 protein: CSARTVMNTEAFF

D gene: NA
CDR3 length: 15
J gene: TRBJ1-1
V gene: TRBV6-1
clone size: NA
CDR3 DNA: TGTGCCAGCAGGGAAAACAGGGCAAGGAACACTGAAGCTTTCTTT
CDR3 protein: CASRENRARNTEAFF

D gene: NA
CDR3 length: 14
J gene: TRBJ1-2
V gene: TRBV6-5
clone size: NA
CDR3 DNA: TGTGCCAGCACCACCCGCGGGGTTAACTATGGCTACACCTTC
CDR3 protein: CASTTRGVNYGYTF

D gene: TRBD1
CDR3 length: 18
J gene: TRBJ1-1
V gene: TRBV7-9
clone size: once
CDR3 DNA: TGTGCCAGCAGCTTAGTTGGGCCAGGGGGCGGGACGAACACTGAAGCTTTCTTT
CDR3 protein: CASSLVGPGGGTNTEAFF

D gene: NA
CDR3 length: 16
J gene: TRBJ2-2
V gene: TRBV19
clone size: NA
CDR3 DNA: TGTGCCACGACACTCCACCGGGACACCAACACCGGGGAGCTGTTTTTT
CDR3 protein: CATTLHRDTNTGELFF

D gene: NA
CDR3 length: 12
J gene: TRBJ2-2
V gene: TRBV5-6
clone size: NA
CDR3 DNA: TGTGCCAGCAGCTCGAGTGGCGGGGAGCTGTTTTTT
CDR3 protein: CASSSSGGELFF

D gene: TRBD2
CDR3 length: 17
J gene: TRBJ2-7
V gene: TRBV7-9
clone size: NA
CDR3 DNA: TGTGCCAGCAGCGCGCGACTAGCGGGCCCATCGGCCTACGAGCAGTACTTC
CDR3 protein: CASSARLAGPSAYEQYF

D gene: NA
CDR3 length: 14
J gene: TRBJ2-1
V gene: TRBV27
clone size: NA
CDR3 DNA: TGTGCCAGCAGTTTACCGGGAACCTACAATGAGCAGTTCTTC
CDR3 protein: CASSLPGTYNEQFF

D gene: NA
CDR3 length: 10
J gene: TRBJ2-1
V gene: TRBV11-2
clone size: NA
CDR3 DNA: TGTGCCAGCAGATCATATGAGCAGTTCTTC
CDR3 protein: CASRSYEQFF

D gene: NA
CDR3 length: 15
J gene: TRBJ1-1
V gene: TRBV7-8
clone size: NA
CDR3 DNA: TGTGCCAGCAGCCTAGTTGGGAGGTTGAACACTGAAGCTTTCTTT
CDR3 protein: CASSLVGRLNTEAFF

D gene: TRBD2
CDR3 length: 17
J gene: TRBJ2-1
V gene: TRBV28
clone size: once
CDR3 DNA: TGTGCCAGCAGAGCCGGGACTAGCGGGACGCTTAAGGGTGAGCAGTTCTTC
CDR3 protein: CASRAGTSGTLKGEQFF

D gene: NA
CDR3 length: 14
J gene: TRBJ1-1
V gene: TRBV2
clone size: NA
CDR3 DNA: TGTGCCAGCAGGAAACTGATCGAGAACACTGAAGCTTTCTTT
CDR3 protein: CASRKLIENTEAFF

D gene: TRBD1
CDR3 length: 15
J gene: TRBJ1-6
V gene: TRBV6-5
clone size: few
CDR3 DNA: TGTGCCAGCAGGCCCCCTAGGGGGACAGGGTCACCCCTCCACTTT
CDR3 protein: CASRPPRGTGSPLHF

D gene: TRBD2
CDR3 length: 15
J gene: TRBJ2-7
V gene: TRBV28
clone size: few
CDR3 DNA: TGTGCCAGCAGTTTACTGGGACTAGCGGGACTCGAGCAGTACTTC
CDR3 protein: CASSLLGLAGLEQYF

D gene: TRBD2
CDR3 length: 15
J gene: TRBJ2-1
V gene: TRBV5-1
clone size: NA
CDR3 DNA: TGCGCCAGCAGCCCCGGGAGCGGGAGGTATAATGAGCAGTTCTTC
CDR3 protein: CASSPGSGRYNEQFF

D gene: TRBD2
CDR3 length: 14
J gene: TRBJ2-5
V gene: TRBV11-2
clone size: NA
CDR3 DNA: TGTGCCAGCAGCCAAGCGGGGAACGAAGAGACCCAGTACTTC
CDR3 protein: CASSQAGNEETQYF

D gene: NA
CDR3 length: 14
J gene: TRBJ1-1
V gene: TRBV6-6
clone size: NA
CDR3 DNA: TGTGCCAGCAGTCTACAGGGAGTTGGCACTGAAGCTTTCTTT
CDR3 protein: CASSLQGVGTEAFF

D gene: TRBD2
CDR3 length: 14
J gene: TRBJ2-3
V gene: TRBV11-2
clone size: NA
CDR3 DNA: TGTGCCAGCAACAGACTAGCGAGGACAGATACGCAGTATTTT
CDR3 protein: CASNRLARTDTQYF

D gene: NA
CDR3 length: 16
J gene: TRBJ1-1
V gene: TRBV7-9
clone size: NA
CDR3 DNA: TGTGCCAGCAGCCCAGGAACCGGGACACCGAACACTGAAGCTTTCTTT
CDR3 protein: CASSPGTGTPNTEAFF

D gene: NA
CDR3 length: 13
J gene: TRBJ1-1
V gene: TRBV19
clone size: NA
CDR3 DNA: TGTGCCAGTAGTATGGTAGAGAACACTGAAGCTTTCTTT
CDR3 protein: CASSMVENTEAFF

D gene: NA
CDR3 length: 14
J gene: TRBJ1-5
V gene: TRBV18
clone size: once
CDR3 DNA: TGTGCCAGCTCCCCTCCAGATAGCAATCAGCCCCAGCATTTT
CDR3 protein: CASSPPDSNQPQHF

D gene: NA
CDR3 length: 14
J gene: TRBJ2-7
V gene: TRBV2
clone size: NA
CDR3 DNA: TGTGCCAGCAGTCAACAGCAACCCCCCTACGAGCAGTACTTC
CDR3 protein: CASSQQQPPYEQYF

D gene: NA
CDR3 length: 15
J gene: TRBJ2-1
V gene: TRBV7-9
clone size: NA
CDR3 DNA: TGTGCCAGCAGCATTGGAGGGAGCTCCTACAATGAGCAGTTCTTC
CDR3 protein: CASSIGGSSYNEQFF

D gene: TRBD2
CDR3 length: 15
J gene: TRBJ2-1
V gene: TRBV5-8
clone size: NA
CDR3 DNA: TGTGCCAGCAGCTTGTTTACTAGCGGGAGAAATGAGCAGTTCTTC
CDR3 protein: CASSLFTSGRNEQFF

D gene: NA
CDR3 length: 12
J gene: TRBJ2-7
V gene: TRBV9
clone size: NA
CDR3 DNA: TGTGCCAGCAGCCCCCGGACTGAAGAGCAGTACTTC
CDR3 protein: CASSPRTEEQYF

D gene: NA
CDR3 length: 18
J gene: TRBJ2-5
V gene: TRBV21-1
clone size: once
CDR3 DNA: TGTGCCAGCAGCAAGGGTCCCAGGCGGCGGGAGGGAAGGGAGACCCAGTACTTC
CDR3 protein: CASSKGPRRREGRETQYF

D gene: TRBD2
CDR3 length: 15
J gene: TRBJ2-1
V gene: TRBV28
clone size: NA
CDR3 DNA: TGTGCCAGCAGTTCCGGACTAGGTCGCCCCGCCCCACAGTTCTTC
CDR3 protein: CASSSGLGRPAPQFF

D gene: TRBD1
CDR3 length: 14
J gene: TRBJ1-1
V gene: TRBV4-1
clone size: NA
CDR3 DNA: TGCGCCAGCAGCCAAGTGGACAGGCTCACTGAAGCTTTCTTT
CDR3 protein: CASSQVDRLTEAFF